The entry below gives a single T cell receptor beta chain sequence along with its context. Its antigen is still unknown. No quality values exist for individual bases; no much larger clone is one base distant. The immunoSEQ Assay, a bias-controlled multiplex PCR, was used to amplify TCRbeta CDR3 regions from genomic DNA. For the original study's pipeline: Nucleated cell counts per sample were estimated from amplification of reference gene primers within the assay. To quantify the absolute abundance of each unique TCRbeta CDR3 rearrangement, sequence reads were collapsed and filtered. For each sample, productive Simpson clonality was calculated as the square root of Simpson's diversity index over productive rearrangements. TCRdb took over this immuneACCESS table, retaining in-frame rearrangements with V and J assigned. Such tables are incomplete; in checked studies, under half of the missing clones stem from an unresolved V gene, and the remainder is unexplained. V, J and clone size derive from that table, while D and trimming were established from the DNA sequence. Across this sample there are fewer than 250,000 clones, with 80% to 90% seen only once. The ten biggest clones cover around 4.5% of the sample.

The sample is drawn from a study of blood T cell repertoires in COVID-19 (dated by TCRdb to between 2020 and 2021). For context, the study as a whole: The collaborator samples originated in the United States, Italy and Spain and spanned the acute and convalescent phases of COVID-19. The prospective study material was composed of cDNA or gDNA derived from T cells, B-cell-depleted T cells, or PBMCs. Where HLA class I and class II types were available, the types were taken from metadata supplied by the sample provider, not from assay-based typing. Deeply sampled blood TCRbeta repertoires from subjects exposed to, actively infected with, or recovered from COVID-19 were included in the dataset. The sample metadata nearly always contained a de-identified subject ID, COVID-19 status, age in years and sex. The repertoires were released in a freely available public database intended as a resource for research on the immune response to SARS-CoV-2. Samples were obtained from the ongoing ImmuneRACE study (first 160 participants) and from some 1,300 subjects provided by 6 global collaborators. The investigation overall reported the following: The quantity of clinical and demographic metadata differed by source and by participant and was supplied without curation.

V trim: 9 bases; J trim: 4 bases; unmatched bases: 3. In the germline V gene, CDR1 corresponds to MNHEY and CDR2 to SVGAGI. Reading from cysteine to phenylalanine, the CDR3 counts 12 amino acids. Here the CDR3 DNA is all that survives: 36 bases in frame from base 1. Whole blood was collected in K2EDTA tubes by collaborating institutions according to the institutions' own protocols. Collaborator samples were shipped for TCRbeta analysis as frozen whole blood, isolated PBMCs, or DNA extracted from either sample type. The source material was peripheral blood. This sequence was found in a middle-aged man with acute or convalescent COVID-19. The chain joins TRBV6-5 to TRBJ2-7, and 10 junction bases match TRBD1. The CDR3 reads CASGQGVYEQYF. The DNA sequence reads TGTGCCAGTGGACAGGGGGTTTACGAGCAGTACTTC.